This T cell receptor (beta chain) was recovered during a study of blood T cell repertoires in COVID-19. This table comes from immunoSEQ multiplex PCR, and its TCRdb copy is limited to in-frame clones, with some not included. Seen here are approximately 270,000 clones, nearly 90% observed once, and the top ten hold 1.5% to 2%. Clinical history as reported by participants underpinned cohort assignment. V dropped 4 bases and J dropped 6; count of bases not matched to a gene: 8. Per germline, CDR1 ENHRY and CDR2 SYGVKD. The CDR3 has 15 amino acids. The clonotype originates from an older woman who had recovered from COVID-19. What was sequenced was PBMCs or T cells enriched from blood (not recorded which). This chain links TRBV10-3 with TRBJ2-7; 11 bases map to TRBD2. The CDR3 spells CAISGVGLAGGEQYF. The CDR3 bases are TGTGCCATCAGTGGGGTTGGGCTAGCGGGAGGCGAGCAGTACTTC.